A single sample is the source of the 29 T cell receptor beta chains below, sequenced in a study of Graves' ophthalmopathy and Graves' hyperthyroidism. Amplified TCR beta CDR3 regions were obtained using RNA transcripts as template. The first-round RT-PCR employed HTBI primers together with the Qiagen OneStep RT-PCR kit. A multiplex PCR was then performed as the second round. TCRdb passed the multiplex PCR reads through MiXCR, listing each CDR3 protein once. The table has 400,000 or so distinct CDR3 sequences, about 18% seen once. The sample was peripheral blood. Receptor source: an adult woman with stable Graves' hyperthyroidism.

This clonotype showed up many times. One junction end disagrees with the germline gene, perhaps due to a read error. This rearrangement joins TRBV28 to TRBJ2-7, with D hard to call. Per germline, CDR1 MDHEN and CDR2 SYDVKM. The CDR3 is made up of 9 amino acids. CDR3 nucleotides: TGTGCCAGCAGTTTCCTTCCTAACTTC. Its protein product is CASSFLPNF.

This clonotype was observed many times. The chain couples TRBV15 to TRBJ2-7; D might be TRBD2 (5 bases). Per the germline V gene, CDR1 is LNHNV and CDR2 is YYDKDF (reference sequence). This CDR3 has 15 amino acids. V lost 1 base to trimming and J lost 6 bases, with 16 bases between them. The chain's CDR3 is CATSRGARGYGEQYF. The CDR3 DNA sequence: TGTGCCACCAGCAGAGGGGCGCGAGGGTACGGCGAGCAGTACTTC.

This clonotype was observed at least ten times. The chain employs TRBV7-8 and TRBJ2-7, with a possible D match to TRBD1 (6 bases). CDR1 and CDR2 (germline): SGHVS, FQNEAQ. This CDR3 has 15 amino acids. Trimming took off 3 bases at V and 1 base at J, with 13 bases between the two ends. CDR3 protein: CASSLDSLFSYEQYF. CDR3 sequence (DNA): TGTGCCAGCAGCTTGGACAGCTTATTTTCCTACGAGCAGTACTTC.

This clonotype was seen repeatedly, ten times or more. The chain recombines TRBV5-1 with TRBJ1-1, with D perhaps matching TRBD1 (6 bases). Germline V gene lookup returns CDR1 SGHRS and CDR2 YFSETQ. Deletions cut 4 bases from V and 4 bases from J, with 20 bases between. The CDR3 runs 16 residues. The CDR3 DNA reads TGCGCCAGCAGCCATCTAGAGCGGGGGCTGGGCACTGAAGCTTTCTTT. Translated, it gives CASSHLERGLGTEAFF.

The chain is built from TRBV28 and TRBJ1-5, with unresolved D. Germline V gives CDR1 MDHEN, CDR2 SYDVKM. Trimming cost V 7 bases and J 5 bases, with 15 bases left between them. This CDR3 has 14 amino acids. The DNA of the CDR3 is TGTGCCAGCACTTACGCCATTGGGGATCAGCCCCAGCATTTT. The encoded protein is CASTYAIGDQPQHF.

This clonotype occurred many times. The chain has TRBV12-5 and TRBJ2-2; weak D call: TRBD1 (5 bases). Trimming stripped 6 bases from V and 3 bases from J, with 17 bases between. Germline V gene data show CDR1 as LGHNT and CDR2 as FRNRAP. The CDR3 is made up of 16 amino acids. The DNA for the CDR3 is TGTGCTAGTGGCAACCCCGGGCAGGGATACACCGGGGAGCTGTTTTTT. This codes for CASGNPGQGYTGELFF.

This clonotype was observed at least ten times. The chain is built from TRBV12-3 or TRBV12-4 and TRBJ2-5; the D gene is possibly TRBD2 (5 bases). Trimming cost V 4 bases and J 4 bases, with 10 bases left between them. The CDR3 loop spans 13 amino acids. CDR3 sequence (DNA): TGTGCCAGCAGTTACGGGATATTAGAGACCCAGTACTTC. Translating it yields CASSYGILETQYF.

Ten or more counts support this clonotype. J is TRBJ1-2 and V is TRBV28; D is perhaps TRBD1 (5 bases). The germline CDR1 and CDR2 sequences are MDHEN and SYDVKM. The CDR3 contains 16 residues. V was shortened by 7 bases and J by 4 bases, with 22 bases between the two germline ends. The CDR3 DNA follows: TGTGCCAGCAATGGGGCAGGTGCCCAACCCAGCTATGGCTACACCTTC. Encoded protein: CASNGAGAQPSYGYTF.

This clonotype was seen ten or more times. V and J are TRBV12-3 or TRBV12-4 and TRBJ1-5, with D possibly being TRBD1 (5 bases). The length of the CDR3 is 13 residues. The V gene lost 6 bases and the J gene lost 3 bases, with 9 bases spanning the gap. CDR3 in amino acids: CASRGTDNQPQHF. The CDR3 DNA follows: TGTGCCAGCAGAGGGACGGACAATCAGCCCCAGCATTTT.

This clonotype has a count of ten or more. This rearrangement joins TRBV20-1 to TRBJ2-7; D perhaps matches TRBD2 (5 bases). Trimming removed 6 bases from V and 2 bases from J, with 14 bases in between. Germline values: CDR1 DFQATT, CDR2 SNEGSKA (reference sequence). The CDR3 runs to 13 residues. The CDR3 sequence is CSAKPGETYEQYF. Written as DNA, the CDR3 is TGCAGTGCAAAACCCGGGGAAACCTACGAGCAGTACTTC.

This clonotype has at least ten counts. The chain employs TRBV30 and TRBJ2-5; TRBD2 matches at 10 bases. Germline CDR1 GTSNPN, CDR2 SVGIG (reference sequence). The CDR3 loop spans 15 amino acids. V lost 4 bases and J lost 4; bases outside the gene matches: 9. The chain's CDR3 is CAWNQASGRGETQYF. DNA for the CDR3: TGTGCCTGGAATCAGGCTAGCGGGAGAGGAGAGACCCAGTACTTC. Based on the CDR3 plus reference TRBV30 and TRBJ2-5, the full variable domain is SQTIHQWPATLVQPVGSPLSLECTVEGTSNPNLYWYRQAAGRGLQLLFYSVGIGQISSEVPQNLSASRPQDRQFILSSKKLLLSDSGFYLCAWNQASGRGETQYFGPGTRLLVL.

This clonotype was recorded many times. The chain employs TRBV30 and TRBJ1-1; 12 positions match TRBD1. The CDR3 contains 16 residues. Germline V gene data show CDR1 as GTSNPN and CDR2 as SVGIG (reference sequence). The ends lost 3 bases at V and 5 bases at J; junction bases unmatched: 10. CDR3 protein: CAWSIRDRGLRTEAFF. CDR3 nucleotides: TGTGCCTGGAGCATCCGGGACAGGGGGCTAAGGACTGAAGCTTTCTTT. Full variable domain (rest looked up from reference TRBV30 and TRBJ1-1): SQTIHQWPATLVQPVGSPLSLECTVEGTSNPNLYWYRQAAGRGLQLLFYSVGIGQISSEVPQNLSASRPQDRQFILSSKKLLLSDSGFYLCAWSIRDRGLRTEAFFGQGTRLTVV.

This clonotype was seen ten or more times. This chain joins TRBV10-3 and TRBJ1-3; D may be TRBD1 (5 bases). Trimming removed 6 bases at V and 3 bases at J, with 9 bases between. The CDR3 is made up of 13 amino acids. CDR1 and CDR2 (germline): ENHRY, SYGVKD. The CDR3, as DNA: TGTGCCATCAGCGGGACGAATGGAAACACCATATATTTT. Protein: CAISGTNGNTIYF.

With regard to this clonotype: The junction departs from germline at one end; a sequencing error may be responsible. The chain employs TRBV2 and TRBJ2-7, with 8 positions matching TRBD2. The V gene's germline CDR1 is SNHLY and CDR2 FYNNEI. The CDR3 runs 14 residues. CDR3 bases: TGTGCCAGCAGTAAAGCGGGAGTTTACCCCGAGCAGTACTTC. It is translated as CASSKAGVYPEQYF.

This clonotype appeared many times. The chain is built from TRBV28 and TRBJ1-1; the D is unclear. Between the trimmed V and J ends, which lost 3 bases and 0 bases, there was a span of 8 bases. Germline-derived CDR1 and CDR2 are MDHEN and SYDVKM. The CDR3 sequence is 14 residues long. This CDR3 reads CASSFLTMNTEAFF. CDR3 DNA sequence: TGTGCCAGCAGTTTTTTGACCATGAACACTGAAGCTTTCTTT.

J is TRBJ1-1 and V is TRBV10-3; TRBD1 matches 9 bases. Germline CDR1 and CDR2: ENHRY and SYGVKD. Trimming took 6 bases from V and 11 from J; bases not matched to a gene: 7. This CDR3 is built from 12 residues. The CDR3 sequence is CAISRGTGRAFF. The CDR3 DNA reads TGTGCCATCAGCCGAGGGACAGGGCGGGCTTTCTTT.

This clonotype was recorded at least ten times. The chain recombines TRBV2 with TRBJ1-2; no firm D call. Germline V gives CDR1 SNHLY, CDR2 FYNNEI. The CDR3 is 13 residues long. The ends were cut back, 2 bases at V and 4 bases at J, with 8 bases in the middle. The CDR3 coding sequence is TGTGCCAGCAGTGAATTGGCAGGCTATGGCTACACCTTC. Residues: CASSELAGYGYTF.

The sample holds many counts of this clonotype. The chain couples TRBV7-9 to TRBJ1-2; D unclear. Germline V gives CDR1 SEHNR, CDR2 FQNEAQ (reference sequence). V was clipped by 5 bases and J by 8 bases, with 15 bases between them. This CDR3 is 13 amino acids long. The CDR3 region has the DNA TGTGCCAGCAGCCCTGAAGGGTCCCTCGGCTACACCTTC. The encoded protein is CASSPEGSLGYTF.

At least ten counts were recorded for this clonotype. The CDR3 nucleotides are TGTGCCAGCACGCGGACAGGAAGCAACTATGGCTACACCTTC. Its protein is CASTRTGSNYGYTF. The genes are TRBV12-3 or TRBV12-4 and TRBJ1-2; 7 nucleotides line up with TRBD1. The V gene end was trimmed by 7 bases and the J gene end by 2 bases; junction bases not matched to a gene: 7. This CDR3 has 14 amino acids.

This clonotype was seen many times. The rearrangement joins TRBV5-1 to TRBJ2-5; 8 nucleotides line up with TRBD2. The CDR3 consists of 15 residues. V was clipped by 5 bases and J by 5 bases; unmatched bases: 11. Germline CDR1 reads SGHRS; CDR2 reads YFSETQ. The CDR3 DNA reads as TGCGCCAGCAGACCGGCGGCGGGAGGAGGTGAGACCCAGTACTTC. Translated: CASRPAAGGGETQYF.

This clonotype was observed many times. The V call is TRBV7-2, the J call TRBJ2-4, with 8 bases lining up with TRBD2. Germline V lookup: CDR1 SGHTA, CDR2 FQGNSA. The trim removed 2 bases at V and 1 base at J, leaving 4 bases unmatched. The CDR3 is 16 amino acids. CDR3 in amino acids: CASSLSGLAAKNIQYF. CDR3 sequence (DNA): TGTGCCAGCAGCTTATCTGGACTAGCTGCCAAAAACATTCAGTACTTC.

This clonotype was counted many times. The chain combines TRBV6-5 with TRBJ2-7; possibly TRBD2 for D (5 bases). The CDR3 sequence is 17 residues long. Trimming took off 5 bases at V and 6 bases at J, with 26 bases between the two ends. Germline CDR1 is MNHEY and CDR2 is SVGAGI. The CDR3 nucleotides are TGTGCCAGCAGTCTCCATCGAGGGTGGCTTGATTGGGGCGAGCAGTACTTC. Translated: CASSLHRGWLDWGEQYF.

The table lists this clonotype with many counts. V and J are TRBV20-1 and TRBJ2-7; D is undetermined. Trimming removed 2 bases from V and 2 bases from J, with 10 bases in between. Per germline, CDR1 DFQATT and CDR2 SNEGSKA (reference sequence). This CDR3 region has 13 residues. CDR3 residues: CSARSQIAYEQYF. The CDR3 nucleotides are TGCAGTGCTAGATCTCAAATTGCCTACGAGCAGTACTTC.

In its sample, this clonotype was seen many times. V and J are TRBV24-1 and TRBJ2-5; TRBD1 might be the D (5 bases). V was shortened by 5 bases and J by 5 bases, with 11 bases between the two germline ends. The CDR3 loop spans 13 amino acids. In germline, CDR1 is KGHDR, CDR2 SFDVKD. Here the CDR3 reads CATSGQGMETQYF. As DNA, the CDR3 is TGTGCCACCAGTGGCCAGGGAATGGAGACCCAGTACTTC.

This clonotype was counted at least ten times. This rearrangement joins TRBV9 to TRBJ2-7, with 11 bases that match TRBD2. Germline loops: CDR1 SGDLS, CDR2 YYNGEE. After removal of 4 bases from V and 5 bases from J, the junction contained 5 bases not matched to a gene. The CDR3 is made up of 14 amino acids. The CDR3 sequence: CASSPNSGRDEQYF. The CDR3 coding sequence is TGTGCCAGCAGCCCAAATAGCGGGAGGGACGAGCAGTACTTC.

The chain combines TRBV12-3 or TRBV12-4 with TRBJ2-5; 12 bases fit TRBD1. The CDR3 covers 14 residues. V trimming: 7 bases; J trimming: 4 bases; junction bases outside the gene matches: 4. The CDR3 bases are TGTGCCAGCACGTGGGACAGGGGGCTAGAGACCCAGTACTTC. Translation: CASTWDRGLETQYF.

This clonotype was recorded many times. The chain joins TRBV6-5 to TRBJ2-7; 9 bases match TRBD1. The CDR3 consists of 13 residues. The V segment lost 10 bases and the J segment 3 bases; nucleotides outside the gene matches: 7. Germline assignment: CDR1 MNHEY and CDR2 SVGAGI. For the CDR3, the DNA is TGTGCCACCCGGGGACAGGGAGTCTACGAGCAGTACTTC. Its protein product is CATRGQGVYEQYF.

This clonotype was seen repeatedly, ten times or more. This chain connects TRBV30 to TRBJ2-5; 7 bases are shared with TRBD1. Trimming cost V 1 base and J 9 bases; bases outside gene matches: 2. The CDR3 loop spans 11 amino acids. Germline-derived CDR1 and CDR2 are GTSNPN and SVGIG (reference sequence). The CDR3: CAWSAQGAQYF. CDR3 nucleotide sequence: TGTGCCTGGAGTGCCCAGGGGGCCCAGTACTTC.

CDR3 sequence: CASSLMGRMGGGFYGYTF. The CDR3, as DNA: TGTGCCAGCAGTTTGATGGGGAGGATGGGGGGGGGTTTTTATGGCTACACCTTC. The rearrangement uses TRBV27 and TRBJ1-2; D perhaps matches TRBD1 (5 bases). With 3 bases removed from V and 5 bases from J, the gap between germline ends came to 25 bases. This CDR3 has 18 residues. Germline loops: CDR1 MNHEY, CDR2 SMNVEV (reference sequence).